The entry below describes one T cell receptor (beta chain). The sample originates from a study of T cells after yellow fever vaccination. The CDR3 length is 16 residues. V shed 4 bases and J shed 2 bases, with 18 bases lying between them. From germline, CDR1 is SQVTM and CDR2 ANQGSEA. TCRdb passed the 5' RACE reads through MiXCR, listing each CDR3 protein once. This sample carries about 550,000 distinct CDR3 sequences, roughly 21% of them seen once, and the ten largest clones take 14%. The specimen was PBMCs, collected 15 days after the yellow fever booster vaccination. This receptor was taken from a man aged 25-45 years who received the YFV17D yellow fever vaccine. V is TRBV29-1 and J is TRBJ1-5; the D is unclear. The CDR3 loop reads CSVVVGPPGGNQPQHF. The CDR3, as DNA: TGCAGCGTTGTAGTCGGCCCCCCGGGAGGCAATCAGCCCCAGCATTTT.